This T cell receptor beta chain was found in a study of breast tumors, draining lymph nodes, adjacent tissues. About this clonotype itself: Its antigen is as yet unknown.

Breast cancer patients provided tissue from their axillary draining lymph nodes. V was cut by 3 bases and J by 7 bases, with 10 bases left in between. This CDR3 region has 14 residues. Per germline, CDR1 SNHLY and CDR2 FYNNEI. Study-level results: The data were judged consistent with most tumor T cells coming from lymph node and expanding in tumor. That most tumor T cells come from lymph nodes remained unproven. Compared with lymph nodes, tumors were less diverse; compared with nontumor tissue, more.

One entry per CDR3 protein, called by TCRdb with MiXCR from the multiplex PCR reads. The sample contains about 200,000 distinct CDR3 sequences, around 33% of which appear only once. The V call is TRBV2, the J call TRBJ1-6, with TRBD1 as a possible D gene (5 bases). This clonotype was sampled from a female donor with breast cancer. Some clones in this sample may be carry-over from other donors' samples. The sample consisted of axillary lymph node tissue. CDR3 region: CASSERGTNSPLHF. The CDR3 DNA reads as TGTGCCAGCAGTGAGCGGGGGACCAATTCACCCCTCCACTTT.